These 31 T cell receptor beta chains came from one sample sequenced in a study of cytomegalovirus exposure and HLA in healthy donors (dated by TCRdb to 2017 to 2019). Receptor amplification or capture employed the immunoSEQ multiplex PCR assay. For the multiplex PCR, a mixture combining 60 forward primers for TCR Vbeta segments and 13 reverse primers for TCR Jbeta segments was used. TCRdb holds this immuneACCESS table with in-frame rearrangements only. Some clones are missing; in checked studies, unresolved V genes explain under half, and the rest has no known cause. In all, the sample holds some 190,000 clones, and just over 75% of those were seen once. The ten top clones hold 1.4% of the sample. Sequenced material: PBMCs. The receptor source for this set is a man aged 18 to 29 in good health and CMV-seronegative.

The chain links TRBV5-4 to TRBJ1-1; D uncertain. V shed 4 bases and J shed 5 bases, with 15 bases lying between them. The CDR3 is 14 amino acids. Germline V gene data show CDR1 as SGHNT and CDR2 as YYREEE (reference sequence). The CDR3 coding sequence is TGTGCCAGCAGCCCTGTCGAGGATGGGACTGAAGCTTTCTTT. This gives the protein CASSPVEDGTEAFF.

The chain has TRBV7-9 and TRBJ1-2, with TRBD1 identical over 10 bases. V gave up 5 bases and J gave up 4 bases; unmatched junction bases: 10. Germline assignment: CDR1 SEHNR and CDR2 FQNEAQ (reference sequence). The CDR3 extends over 16 amino acids. CDR3 nucleotides: TGTGCCAGCAGCCTTCGACAGGGGGCCTTCCCCTATGGCTACACCTTC. Its translation is CASSLRQGAFPYGYTF.

The chain joins TRBV19 to TRBJ1-1; 11 positions agree with TRBD1. This CDR3 comprises 15 residues. Germline assignment: CDR1 LNHDA and CDR2 SQIVND (reference sequence). The V gene end was trimmed by 6 bases and the J gene end by 3 bases; junction bases not matched to a gene: 6. CDR3 loop: CASSAGTGGYTEAFF. CDR3 sequence (DNA): TGTGCCAGTAGCGCCGGGACAGGGGGATACACTGAAGCTTTCTTT.

The chain uses TRBV5-1 and TRBJ2-1; 10 bases are shared with TRBD2. Per the germline V gene, CDR1 is SGHRS and CDR2 is YFSETQ. CDR3 size: 15 residues. V dropped 2 bases and J dropped 5; count of bases not matched to a gene: 4. CDR3 residues: CASSFLAGEDNEQFF. The DNA for the CDR3 is TGCGCCAGCAGCTTCCTAGCGGGAGAAGACAATGAGCAGTTCTTC.

The chain is built from TRBV7-9 and TRBJ1-3, with D possibly being TRBD1 (6 bases). The germline CDR1 and CDR2 sequences are SEHNR and FQNEAQ (reference sequence). V lost 5 bases, J lost 0 bases, and 11 bases lay in between. The CDR3 is 15 residues long. DNA of the CDR3: TGTGCCAGCAGCAATAGGGGGTTCTCTGGAAACACCATATATTTT. Translating it yields CASSNRGFSGNTIYF.

The chain employs TRBV5-4 and TRBJ1-2, with TRBD1 identical over 7 bases. The CDR3 covers 13 residues. With V trimmed by 4 bases and J by 3 bases, 3 bases remained unmatched. Per the germline V gene, CDR1 is SGHNT and CDR2 is YYREEE (reference sequence). This CDR3 is CASSPTGYYGYTF. Here the CDR3 DNA reads TGTGCCAGCAGCCCGACAGGGTACTATGGCTACACCTTC. Full variable domain (missing parts from reference TRBV5-4 and TRBJ1-2): ETGVTQSPTHLIKTRGQQVTLRCSSQSGHNTVSWYQQALGQGPQFIFQYYREEENGRGNFPPRFSGLQFPNYSSELNVNALELDDSALYLCASSPTGYYGYTFGSGTRLTVV.

The chain joins TRBV30 to TRBJ1-2, with D possibly TRBD1 on 6 matching bases. Deletions cut 1 base from V and 7 bases from J, with 13 bases between. CDR1 is GTSNPN, CDR2 SVGIG, per germline (reference sequence). The CDR3 extends over 13 amino acids. The CDR3 region is CAWSGQGLGGYTF. The CDR3 region has the DNA TGTGCCTGGAGTGGGCAGGGGCTAGGTGGCTACACCTTC.

This clone was recorded once. The V and J genes are TRBV2 and TRBJ1-2; D not resolved. The V gene's germline CDR1 is SNHLY and CDR2 FYNNEI. The CDR3 sequence is 18 residues long. Trimming stripped 1 base from V and 4 bases from J, with 22 bases between. The CDR3 is CASSEESPANSGFYGYTF. The CDR3 DNA reads TGTGCCAGCAGTGAAGAGTCCCCCGCGAACAGTGGTTTCTATGGCTACACCTTC.

This sequence joins TRBV19 and TRBJ1-1; possible D gene TRBD1, 6 bases. The V end lost 1 base, the J end lost 5 bases, and 14 bases lay between the germline ends. This CDR3 comprises 15 residues. Per germline, CDR1 LNHDA and CDR2 SQIVND (reference sequence). CDR3 loop: CASSIVAGATTEAFF. The CDR3 DNA reads TGTGCCAGTAGTATAGTAGCAGGGGCGACGACTGAAGCTTTCTTT. Full variable domain (rest looked up from reference TRBV19 and TRBJ1-1): DGGITQSPKYLFRKEGQNVTLSCEQNLNHDAMYWYRQDPGQGLRLIYYSQIVNDFQKGDIAEGYSVSREKKESFPLTVTSAQKNPTAFYLCASSIVAGATTEAFFGQGTRLTVV.

The chain has TRBV7-3 and TRBJ1-2; 9 bases are shared with TRBD1. V lost 0 bases to trimming and J lost 6 bases; unmatched junction nucleotides: 5. Germline CDR1 and CDR2: SGHTA and FQGTGA. The CDR3 runs to 15 residues. The CDR3 reads CASSLTGTGINGYTF. CDR3 nucleotide sequence: TGTGCCAGCAGCTTAACGGGGACAGGGATAAATGGCTACACCTTC.

The chain uses TRBV5-6 and TRBJ2-3; 12 positions match TRBD2. Trimming cost V 5 bases and J 3 bases; bases outside gene matches: 7. From germline, CDR1 is SGHDT and CDR2 YYEEEE. The CDR3 has 16 amino acids. The CDR3 DNA is TGTGCCAGCAGACCCTCCGGACTAGCGGGAACAGATACGCAGTATTTT. This gives the protein CASRPSGLAGTDTQYF.

The chain links TRBV14 to TRBJ2-5, with D unclear. The CDR3 consists of 15 residues. CDR1 is SGHDN and CDR2 is FVKESK in the germline V gene. Trimming removed 6 bases from V and 1 base from J, with 15 bases in between. CDR3 DNA: TGTGCCAGCAGTCACCCTGTTTTGAGCCAAGAGACCCAGTACTTC. Its protein is CASSHPVLSQETQYF.

This clone was seen a few times. The chain couples TRBV19 to TRBJ2-7; 7 nucleotides align to TRBD1. The CDR3 extends over 14 amino acids. Germline V gives CDR1 LNHDA, CDR2 SQIVND (reference sequence). The V gene end was trimmed by 7 bases and the J gene end by 2 bases; junction bases not matched to a gene: 8. Here the CDR3 reads CASNPGQRAYEQYF. Written as DNA, the CDR3 is TGTGCCAGTAATCCGGGACAGAGAGCCTACGAGCAGTACTTC.

The genes are TRBV5-6 and TRBJ2-7; 7 bases line up with TRBD2. Germline trimming cut 2 bases from V and 4 bases from J; bases unmatched to any gene: 9. The germline CDR1 and CDR2 sequences are SGHDT and YYEEEE. The CDR3 has 15 residues. The CDR3, as DNA: TGTGCCAGCAGCTTACTAGCGACCAAAAAGTACGAGCAGTACTTC. Translating it yields CASSLLATKKYEQYF.

This clone was observed once. The rearrangement uses TRBV11-1 and TRBJ2-7, with D perhaps matching TRBD1 (6 bases). V shed 4 bases and J shed 3 bases, with 10 bases lying between them. Germline lookup yields CDR1 SGHAT and CDR2 FQDESV (reference sequence). The CDR3 is 13 amino acids. The CDR3 DNA sequence: TGTGCCAGCAGCTACGGGACACGCTACGAGCAGTACTTC. Amino acid sequence: CASSYGTRYEQYF.

J is TRBJ1-2 and V is TRBV30; D possibly corresponds to TRBD1 (6 bases). The CDR3 has 13 residues. The V gene lost 2 bases and the J gene lost 8 bases, with 15 bases spanning the gap. The germline gives CDR1 GTSNPN, CDR2 SVGIG (reference sequence). The CDR3: CAWSSVGGHGYTF. Written as DNA, the CDR3 is TGTGCCTGGAGTTCAGTAGGGGGTCACGGCTACACCTTC.

The gene calls are TRBV29-1 and TRBJ2-5; D may be TRBD2 (6 bases). CDR1 and CDR2 (germline): SQVTM, ANQGSEA. The V and J ends lost 7 bases and 3 bases respectively, with 12 bases between them. The CDR3 spans 12 residues. The CDR3 sequence: CSGRLGKETQYF. CDR3 sequence (DNA): TGCAGCGGTCGACTAGGGAAAGAGACCCAGTACTTC.

The chain has TRBV7-2 and TRBJ2-1, with no clear D. CDR3 length equals 12 residues. Germline CDR1 and CDR2: SGHTA and FQGNSA. Trimming left V 5 bases short and J 9 bases short, with 11 bases between. CDR3: CASSHYIPEQFF. CDR3 nucleotides: TGTGCCAGCAGCCATTACATCCCTGAGCAGTTCTTC. The full variable domain, with the rest looked up from reference TRBV7-2 and TRBJ2-1, is GAGVSQSPSNKVTEKGKDVELRCDPISGHTALYWYRQSLGQGLEFLIYFQGNSAPDKSGLPSDRFSAERTGGSVSTLTIQRTQQEDSAVYLCASSHYIPEQFFGPGTRLTVL.

The chain uses TRBV7-8 and TRBJ2-5; D gene ambiguous. The germline V gene encodes CDR1 SGHVS and CDR2 FQNEAQ. The V and J ends lost 5 bases and 3 bases respectively, with 16 bases between them. The CDR3 consists of 15 residues. The chain's CDR3 is CASSLSAPSKETQYF. DNA for the CDR3: TGTGCCAGCAGCCTCAGCGCGCCCTCTAAAGAGACCCAGTACTTC.

The rearrangement joins TRBV9 to TRBJ1-2; D ambiguous. Germline values: CDR1 SGDLS, CDR2 YYNGEE. With 3 bases removed from V and 8 bases from J, the gap between germline ends came to 17 bases. CDR3 size: 14 residues. The CDR3 loop is CASSEGPGSQGYTF. In DNA form, the CDR3 reads TGTGCCAGCAGCGAGGGCCCGGGGTCGCAGGGCTACACCTTC. Drawing the rest from reference TRBV9 and TRBJ1-2, the complete variable domain is DSGVTQTPKHLITATGQRVTLRCSPRSGDLSVYWYQQSLDQGLQFLIQYYNGEERAKGNILERFSAQQFPDLHSELNLSSLELGDSALYFCASSEGPGSQGYTFGSGTRLTVV.

The gene calls are TRBV27 and TRBJ2-7; the D gene is possibly TRBD1 (6 bases). CDR1 is MNHEY and CDR2 is SMNVEV in the germline V gene (reference sequence). The CDR3 is made up of 15 amino acids. Trimming stripped 5 bases from V and 3 bases from J, with 17 bases between. The CDR3 region is CASSRSKAGVYEQYF. The CDR3 nucleotides read TGTGCCAGCAGTAGAAGTAAGGCAGGGGTCTACGAGCAGTACTTC.

This clone showed up just a few times. This chain joins TRBV4-2 and TRBJ2-3, with TRBD1 as a possible D gene (6 bases). V shed 4 bases and J shed 0 bases, with 11 bases lying between them. The CDR3 covers 15 residues. From germline, CDR1 is LGHNA and CDR2 YNFKEQ. Here the CDR3 DNA reads TGTGCCAGCAGCCCCGGGACACCGAGCACAGATACGCAGTATTTT. It is translated as CASSPGTPSTDTQYF.

This clone appeared once. The chain couples TRBV7-6 to TRBJ2-5; TRBD1 matches at 11 bases. The CDR3 extends over 16 amino acids. Per the germline V gene, CDR1 is SGHVS and CDR2 is FNYEAQ. V was pared by 3 bases and J by 7 bases, with 10 bases of the junction left unmatched. The CDR3 region has the DNA TGTGCCAGCAGCTTCAGGCCGACAGGGACAGGGGGGACCCAGTACTTC. Its translation: CASSFRPTGTGGTQYF.

The chain carries TRBV6-5 and TRBJ1-1, with 7 bases fitting TRBD1. Germline trimming cut 6 bases from V and 1 base from J; bases unmatched to any gene: 8. Germline lookup yields CDR1 MNHEY and CDR2 SVGAGI. This CDR3 spans 15 amino acids. The chain's CDR3 is CASRVMAGGNTEAFF. DNA of the CDR3: TGTGCCAGCAGGGTTATGGCAGGGGGGAACACTGAAGCTTTCTTT.

The V gene is TRBV27, the J gene TRBJ1-4; 9 nucleotides agree with TRBD1. CDR3 length: 14 residues. The germline V gene has CDR1 MNHEY and CDR2 SMNVEV (reference sequence). J lost 4 bases, V lost 10 bases, and 7 bases had no gene match. The CDR3 region is CATADRGGNEKLFF. The CDR3 DNA reads as TGTGCCACAGCGGACAGGGGCGGTAATGAAAAACTGTTTTTT.

V gene TRBV2 combines with J gene TRBJ2-2; 9 nucleotides line up with TRBD1. V was clipped by 6 bases and J by 7 bases; unmatched bases: 6. This CDR3 is 14 amino acids long. CDR1 and CDR2 from the germline V gene are SNHLY and FYNNEI. CDR3 region: CASRRTGANGELFF. The CDR3 coding sequence is TGTGCCAGCAGGCGGACAGGGGCGAACGGGGAGCTGTTTTTT.

The V and J genes are TRBV19 and TRBJ2-1; D might be TRBD2 (6 bases). From germline, CDR1 is LNHDA and CDR2 SQIVND (reference sequence). The CDR3 runs 15 residues. Trimming shortened V by 4 bases and J by 6 bases, and 16 bases separated the two germline ends. The CDR3 sequence: CASSKGWASVNEQFF. The CDR3 DNA reads as TGTGCCAGTAGTAAAGGCTGGGCTAGCGTCAATGAGCAGTTCTTC.

The gene calls are TRBV21-1 and TRBJ2-7; TRBD1, the table's D call, was not compared with the DNA. TRBV21-1 is classified as a pseudogene. The CDR3 is made up of 11 amino acids. The DNA of the CDR3 is TGTGCCAGCAGCACAACCTACGAGCAGTACTTC. Translation: CASSTTYEQYF.

CDR3: CASSPRGLHNTGELFF. DNA of the CDR3: TGCGCCAGCAGCCCGAGGGGACTCCATAACACCGGGGAGCTGTTTTTT. The rearrangement joins TRBV5-1 to TRBJ2-2; tentative D call: TRBD2 (6 bases). CDR3 length: 16 amino acids. Germline CDR1 and CDR2: SGHRS and YFSETQ. The germline V and J ends were trimmed by 4 bases and 2 bases, with 15 bases remaining between them. Combining the CDR3 with reference TRBV5-1 and TRBJ2-2 gives the whole variable domain KAGVTQTPRYLIKTRGQQVTLSCSPISGHRSVSWYQQTPGQGLQFLFEYFSETQRNKGNFPGRFSGRQFSNSRSEMNVSTLELGDSALYLCASSPRGLHNTGELFFGEGSRLTVL.

The chain couples TRBV30 to TRBJ2-6; TRBD2 is a possible D gene (6 bases). Germline V lookup: CDR1 GTSNPN, CDR2 SVGIG (reference sequence). There are 15 residues in the CDR3. Trimming took 4 bases from V and 2 from J, leaving 12 bases between them. CDR3 loop: CAWTRGGTGANVLTF. As DNA, the CDR3 is TGTGCCTGGACTCGAGGAGGGACTGGGGCCAACGTCCTGACTTTC.

In its sample, this clone was seen a few times. The chain recombines TRBV6-6 with TRBJ2-7; TRBD1 agrees at 9 bases. The CDR3 sequence is 14 residues long. The V segment lost 5 bases and the J segment 3 bases; nucleotides outside the gene matches: 5. Germline V gene lookup returns CDR1 MNHNY and CDR2 SVGAGI (reference sequence). The CDR3 loop is CASSPTGGIYEQYF. The CDR3 DNA follows: TGTGCCAGCAGTCCGACAGGGGGAATCTACGAGCAGTACTTC.